This T cell receptor beta chain derives from a study of shared clonotypes between healthy human individuals. Looked up from germline, CDR1 is MNHNY and CDR2 is SVGAGI (reference sequence). V was pared by 7 bases and J by 0 bases, with 13 bases between. The CDR3 runs to 15 residues. Assay: immunoSEQ multiplex PCR; the TCRdb copy retains only in-frame clones and omits some. The sample gives about 1 million clones, about 80% of which show up once; 1.4% is in the top ten. Investigators divided CD4+ cells into CD45RA+ naive and CD45RA-negative memory subsets. The chain couples TRBV6-6 to TRBJ1-5; D ambiguous. What was sequenced was memory CD4+ T cells sorted from blood. The subset was: CD45RA-negative fraction. The source is a man between 18 and 35 years old in good health. CDR3 sequence reads: CASTSGQSSNQPQHF. The CDR3 nucleotides are TGTGCCAGCACCTCTGGGCAGTCTAGCAATCAGCCCCAGCATTTT.